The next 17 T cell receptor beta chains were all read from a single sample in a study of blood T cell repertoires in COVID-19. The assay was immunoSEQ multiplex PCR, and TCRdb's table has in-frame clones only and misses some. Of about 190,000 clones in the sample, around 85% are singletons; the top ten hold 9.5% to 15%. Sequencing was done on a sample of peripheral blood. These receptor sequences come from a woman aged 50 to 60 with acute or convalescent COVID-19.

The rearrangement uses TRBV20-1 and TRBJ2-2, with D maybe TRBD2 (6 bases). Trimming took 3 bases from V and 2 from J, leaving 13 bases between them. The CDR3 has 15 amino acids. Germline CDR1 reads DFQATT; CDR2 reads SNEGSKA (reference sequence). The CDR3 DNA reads TGCAGTGCTAGTTCTGCGGGGCTTAACACCGGGGAGCTGTTTTTT. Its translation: CSASSAGLNTGELFF.

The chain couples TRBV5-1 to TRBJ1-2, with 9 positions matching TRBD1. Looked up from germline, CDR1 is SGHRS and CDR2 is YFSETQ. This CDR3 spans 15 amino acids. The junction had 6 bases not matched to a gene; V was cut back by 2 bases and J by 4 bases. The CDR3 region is CASSLQGAAGYGYTF. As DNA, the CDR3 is TGCGCCAGCAGCTTACAGGGGGCGGCTGGCTATGGCTACACCTTC. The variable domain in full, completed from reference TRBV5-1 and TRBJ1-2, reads KAGVTQTPRYLIKTRGQQVTLSCSPISGHRSVSWYQQTPGQGLQFLFEYFSETQRNKGNFPGRFSGRQFSNSRSEMNVSTLELGDSALYLCASSLQGAAGYGYTFGSGTRLTVV.

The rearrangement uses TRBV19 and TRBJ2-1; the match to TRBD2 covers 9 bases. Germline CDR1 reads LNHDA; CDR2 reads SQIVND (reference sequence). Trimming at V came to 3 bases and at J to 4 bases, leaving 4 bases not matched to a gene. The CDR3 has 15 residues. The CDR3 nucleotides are TGTGCCAGTAGTATGGAGCTAGCGGGGTACAATGAGCAGTTCTTC. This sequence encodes CASSMELAGYNEQFF.

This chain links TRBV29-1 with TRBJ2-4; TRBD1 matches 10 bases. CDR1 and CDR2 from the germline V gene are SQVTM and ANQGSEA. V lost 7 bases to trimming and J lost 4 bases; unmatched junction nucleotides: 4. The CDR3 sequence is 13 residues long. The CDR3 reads CSGQGASKNIQYF. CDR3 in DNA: TGCAGCGGACAGGGGGCTTCAAAAAACATTCAGTACTTC.

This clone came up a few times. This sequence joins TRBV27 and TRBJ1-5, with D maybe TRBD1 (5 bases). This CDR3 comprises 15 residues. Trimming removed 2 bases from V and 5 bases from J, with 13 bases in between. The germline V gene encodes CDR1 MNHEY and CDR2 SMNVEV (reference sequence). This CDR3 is CASSLGGESYQPQHF. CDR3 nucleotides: TGTGCCAGCAGTTTAGGAGGGGAGTCCTATCAGCCCCAGCATTTT.

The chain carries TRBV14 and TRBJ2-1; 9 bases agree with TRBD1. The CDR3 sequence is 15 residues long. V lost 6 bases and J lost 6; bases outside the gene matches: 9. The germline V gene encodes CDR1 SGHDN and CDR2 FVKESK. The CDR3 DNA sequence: TGTGCCAGCAGGGGGGGACAGGGTAGGTCCAATGAGCAGTTCTTC. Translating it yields CASRGGQGRSNEQFF.

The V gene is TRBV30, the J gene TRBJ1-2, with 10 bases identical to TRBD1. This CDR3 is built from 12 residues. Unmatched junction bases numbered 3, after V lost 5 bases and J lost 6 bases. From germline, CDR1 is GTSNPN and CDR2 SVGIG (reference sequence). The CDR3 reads CAWGTGENGYTF. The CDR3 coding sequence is TGTGCCTGGGGGACAGGGGAAAATGGCTACACCTTC.

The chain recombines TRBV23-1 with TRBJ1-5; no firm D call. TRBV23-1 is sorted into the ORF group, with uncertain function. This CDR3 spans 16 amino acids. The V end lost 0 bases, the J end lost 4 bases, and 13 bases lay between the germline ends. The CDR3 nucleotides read TGCGCCAGCAGTCAATCGACTGGGAGGGTTAATCAGCCCCAGCATTTT. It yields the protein CASSQSTGRVNQPQHF.

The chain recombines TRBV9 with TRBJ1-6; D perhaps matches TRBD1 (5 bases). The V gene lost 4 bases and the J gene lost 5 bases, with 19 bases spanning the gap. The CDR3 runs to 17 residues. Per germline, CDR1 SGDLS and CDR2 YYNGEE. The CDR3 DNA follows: TGTGCCAGCAGCCGGGTGGGGGGGTTGTCAAATAATTCACCCCTCCACTTT. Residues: CASSRVGGLSNNSPLHF.

CDR3 DNA: TGTGCCAGCTCACCAATAGGACAGGGGGCGGAGTATGGCTACACCTTC. Its protein product is CASSPIGQGAEYGYTF. The chain uses TRBV18 and TRBJ1-2, with 11 bases that match TRBD1. This CDR3 spans 16 amino acids. Germline loops: CDR1 KGHSH, CDR2 LQKENI. V was pared by 2 bases and J by 5 bases, with 7 bases of the junction left unmatched.

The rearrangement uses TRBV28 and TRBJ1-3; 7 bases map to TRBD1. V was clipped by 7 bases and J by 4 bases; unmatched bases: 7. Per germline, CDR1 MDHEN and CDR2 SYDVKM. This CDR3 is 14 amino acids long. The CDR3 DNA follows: TGTGCCAGCACCCTCGACAGGGTCGGAAACACCATATATTTT. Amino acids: CASTLDRVGNTIYF.

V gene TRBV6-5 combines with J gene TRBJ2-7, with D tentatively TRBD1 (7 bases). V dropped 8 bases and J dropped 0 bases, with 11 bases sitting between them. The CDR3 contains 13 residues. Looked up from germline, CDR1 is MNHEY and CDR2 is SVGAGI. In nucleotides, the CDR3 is TGTGCCAGCTGGAGGGACAGCTCCTACGAGCAGTACTTC. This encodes CASWRDSSYEQYF.

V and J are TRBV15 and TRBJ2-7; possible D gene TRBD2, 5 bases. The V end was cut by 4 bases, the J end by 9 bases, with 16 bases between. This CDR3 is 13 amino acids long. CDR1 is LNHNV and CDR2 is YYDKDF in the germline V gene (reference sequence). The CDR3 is CATSKVRDMRQYF. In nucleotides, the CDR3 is TGTGCCACCAGCAAAGTGAGGGATATGAGGCAGTACTTC.

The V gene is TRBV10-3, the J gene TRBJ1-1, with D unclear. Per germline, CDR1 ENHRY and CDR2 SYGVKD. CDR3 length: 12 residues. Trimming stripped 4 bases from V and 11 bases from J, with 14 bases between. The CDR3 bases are TGTGCCATCAGTGGTGGAGGGCGGCGGGCTTTCTTT. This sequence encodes CAISGGGRRAFF.

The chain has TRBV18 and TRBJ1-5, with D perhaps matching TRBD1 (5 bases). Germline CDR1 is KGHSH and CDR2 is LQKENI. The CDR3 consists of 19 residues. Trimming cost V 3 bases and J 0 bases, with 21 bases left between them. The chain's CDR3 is CASSPRIIRGDYSNQPQHF. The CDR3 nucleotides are TGTGCCAGCTCACCGAGGATCATACGGGGGGATTATAGCAATCAGCCCCAGCATTTT.

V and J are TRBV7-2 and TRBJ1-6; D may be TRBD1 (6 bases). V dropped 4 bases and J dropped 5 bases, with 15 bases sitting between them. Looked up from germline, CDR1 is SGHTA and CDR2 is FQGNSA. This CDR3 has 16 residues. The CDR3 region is CASSSTGTTNNSPLHF. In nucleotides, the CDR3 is TGTGCCAGCAGCTCTACAGGGACGACAAATAATTCACCCCTCCACTTT.

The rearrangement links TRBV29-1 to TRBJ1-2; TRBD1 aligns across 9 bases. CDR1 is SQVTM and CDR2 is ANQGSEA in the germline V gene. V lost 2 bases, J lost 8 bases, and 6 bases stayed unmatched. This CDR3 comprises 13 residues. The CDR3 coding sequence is TGCAGCGTTGAAACAGGGGGCAGGAAAGGCTACACCTTC. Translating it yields CSVETGGRKGYTF.